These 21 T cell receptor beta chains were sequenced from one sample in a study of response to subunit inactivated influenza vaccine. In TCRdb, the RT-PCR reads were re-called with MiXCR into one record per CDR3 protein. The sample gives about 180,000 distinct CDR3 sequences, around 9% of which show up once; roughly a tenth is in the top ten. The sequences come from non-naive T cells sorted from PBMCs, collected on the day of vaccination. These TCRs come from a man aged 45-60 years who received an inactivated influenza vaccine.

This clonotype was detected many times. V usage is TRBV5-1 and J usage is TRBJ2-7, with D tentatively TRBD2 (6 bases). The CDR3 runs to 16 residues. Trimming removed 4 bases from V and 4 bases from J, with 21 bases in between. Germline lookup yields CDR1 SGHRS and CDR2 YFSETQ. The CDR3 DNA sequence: TGCGCCAGCAGCAAGGAGGGCCCGGGACGAGGGTACGAGCAGTACTTC. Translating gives CASSKEGPGRGYEQYF.

The CDR3 nucleotides read TGCGCCAGCAGCCAACCAGGGGCTGGCAAAAACATTCAGTACTTC. It yields the protein CASSQPGAGKNIQYF. The J gene is TRBJ2-4, the V gene TRBV4-1; TRBD1 might be the D (6 bases). Germline loops: CDR1 MGHRA, CDR2 YSYEKL. Trimming shortened V by 2 bases and J by 3 bases, and 11 bases separated the two germline ends. This CDR3 is 15 amino acids long.

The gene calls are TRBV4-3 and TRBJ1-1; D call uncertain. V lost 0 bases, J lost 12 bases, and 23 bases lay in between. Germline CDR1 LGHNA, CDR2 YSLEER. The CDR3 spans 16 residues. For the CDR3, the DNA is TGCGCCAGCAGCCAAGATTATGACCGGTTTGCCCGGAGGACTTTCTTT. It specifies CASSQDYDRFARRTFF.

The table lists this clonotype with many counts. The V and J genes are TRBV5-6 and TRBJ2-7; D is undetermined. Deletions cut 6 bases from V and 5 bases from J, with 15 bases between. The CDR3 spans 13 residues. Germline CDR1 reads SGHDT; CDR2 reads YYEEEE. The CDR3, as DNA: TGTGCCAGCACCGTAGGATGGTTCGACGAGCAGTACTTC. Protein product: CASTVGWFDEQYF.

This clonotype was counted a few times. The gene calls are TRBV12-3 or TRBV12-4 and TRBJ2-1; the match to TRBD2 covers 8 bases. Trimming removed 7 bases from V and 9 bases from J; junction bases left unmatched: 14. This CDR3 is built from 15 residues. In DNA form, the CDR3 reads TGTGCCAGCACAAGGGGACTAGGTGTCTTACGTGAGCAGTTCTTC. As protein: CASTRGLGVLREQFF.

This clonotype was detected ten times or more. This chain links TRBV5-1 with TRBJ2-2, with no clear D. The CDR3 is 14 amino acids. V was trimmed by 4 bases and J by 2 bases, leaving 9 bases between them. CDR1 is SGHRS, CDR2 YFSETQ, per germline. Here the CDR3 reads CASSLLANTGELFF. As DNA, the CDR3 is TGCGCCAGCAGCCTGTTAGCAAACACCGGGGAGCTGTTTTTT.

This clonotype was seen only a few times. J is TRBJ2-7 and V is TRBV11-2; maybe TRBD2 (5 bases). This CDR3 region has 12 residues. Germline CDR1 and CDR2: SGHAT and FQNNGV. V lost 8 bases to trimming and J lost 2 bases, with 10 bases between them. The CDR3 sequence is CASGHGAYEQYF. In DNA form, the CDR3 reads TGTGCCAGCGGCCACGGGGCCTACGAGCAGTACTTC.

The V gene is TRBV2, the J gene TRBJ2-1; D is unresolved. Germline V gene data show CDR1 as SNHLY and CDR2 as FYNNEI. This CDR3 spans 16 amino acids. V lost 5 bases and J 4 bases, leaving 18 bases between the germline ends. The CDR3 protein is CASSIRTVSRYNEQFF. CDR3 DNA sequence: TGTGCCAGCAGTATACGGACCGTAAGCCGGTACAATGAGCAGTTCTTC.

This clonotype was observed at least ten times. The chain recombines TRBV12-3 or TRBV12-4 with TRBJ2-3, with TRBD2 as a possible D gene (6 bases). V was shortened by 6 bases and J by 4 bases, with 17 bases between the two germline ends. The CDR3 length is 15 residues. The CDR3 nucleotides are TGTGCCAGCAGAGAGTCTCTAGCGTCTTCAGATACGCAGTATTTT. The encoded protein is CASRESLASSDTQYF.

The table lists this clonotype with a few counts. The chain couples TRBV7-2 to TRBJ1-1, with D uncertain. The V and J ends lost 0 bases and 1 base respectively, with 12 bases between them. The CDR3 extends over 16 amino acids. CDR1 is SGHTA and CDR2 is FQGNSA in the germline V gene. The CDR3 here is CASSLASRRQNTEAFF. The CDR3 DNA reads TGTGCCAGCAGCTTAGCGTCCCGACGGCAGAACACTGAAGCTTTCTTT. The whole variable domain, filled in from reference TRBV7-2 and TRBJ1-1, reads GAGVSQSPSNKVTEKGKDVELRCDPISGHTALYWYRQSLGQGLEFLIYFQGNSAPDKSGLPSDRFSAERTGGSVSTLTIQRTQQEDSAVYLCASSLASRRQNTEAFFGQGTRLTVV.

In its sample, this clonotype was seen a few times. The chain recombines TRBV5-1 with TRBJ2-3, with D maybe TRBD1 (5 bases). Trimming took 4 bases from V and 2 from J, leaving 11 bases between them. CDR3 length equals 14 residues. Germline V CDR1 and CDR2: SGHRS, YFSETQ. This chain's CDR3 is CASSMDTLTDTQYF. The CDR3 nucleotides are TGCGCCAGCAGCATGGACACCCTCACAGATACGCAGTATTTT.

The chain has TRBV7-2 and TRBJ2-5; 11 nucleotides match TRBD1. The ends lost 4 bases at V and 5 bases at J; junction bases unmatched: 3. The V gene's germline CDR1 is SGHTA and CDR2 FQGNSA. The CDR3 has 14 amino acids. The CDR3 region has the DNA TGTGCCAGCAGCTGGGGGACAGGGGGGGAGACCCAGTACTTC. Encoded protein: CASSWGTGGETQYF.

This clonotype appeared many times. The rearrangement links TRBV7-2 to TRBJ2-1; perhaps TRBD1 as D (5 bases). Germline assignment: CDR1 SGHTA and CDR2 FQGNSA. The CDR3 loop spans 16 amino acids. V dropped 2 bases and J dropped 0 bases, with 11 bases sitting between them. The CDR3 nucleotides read TGTGCCAGCAGCTTACGGCAGGGTCACTCCTACAATGAGCAGTTCTTC. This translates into CASSLRQGHSYNEQFF.

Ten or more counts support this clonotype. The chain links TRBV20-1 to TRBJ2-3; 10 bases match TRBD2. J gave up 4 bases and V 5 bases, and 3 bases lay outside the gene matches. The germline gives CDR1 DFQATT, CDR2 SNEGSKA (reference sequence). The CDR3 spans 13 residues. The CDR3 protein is CSAFSGRSDTQYF. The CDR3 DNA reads TGCAGTGCTTTTAGCGGGAGGTCAGATACGCAGTATTTT.

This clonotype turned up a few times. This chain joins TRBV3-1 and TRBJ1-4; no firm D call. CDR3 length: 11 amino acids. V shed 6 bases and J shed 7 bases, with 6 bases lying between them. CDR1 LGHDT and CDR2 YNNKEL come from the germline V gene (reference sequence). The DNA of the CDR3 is TGTGCCAGCAGTCTACTTGAAAAACTGTTTTTT. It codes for CASSLLEKLFF.

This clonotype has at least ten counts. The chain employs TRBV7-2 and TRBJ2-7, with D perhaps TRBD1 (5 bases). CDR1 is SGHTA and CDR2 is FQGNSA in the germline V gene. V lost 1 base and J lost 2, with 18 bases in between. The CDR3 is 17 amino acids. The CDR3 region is CASSLVSAGHLAYEQYF. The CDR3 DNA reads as TGTGCCAGCAGCTTAGTTTCGGCAGGGCATCTCGCCTACGAGCAGTACTTC.

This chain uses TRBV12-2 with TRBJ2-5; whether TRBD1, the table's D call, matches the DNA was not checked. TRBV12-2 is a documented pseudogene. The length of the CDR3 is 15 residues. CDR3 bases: TGTGCAAGTCGCTTTCCTTGGGCAGGGAGCGAGACCCAGTACTTC. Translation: CASRFPWAGSETQYF.

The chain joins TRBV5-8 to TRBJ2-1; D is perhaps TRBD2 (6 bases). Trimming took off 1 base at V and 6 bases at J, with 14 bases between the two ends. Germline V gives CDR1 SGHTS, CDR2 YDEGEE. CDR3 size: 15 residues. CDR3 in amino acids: CASSLLSGVGNEQFF. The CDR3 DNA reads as TGTGCCAGCAGCTTGTTGTCGGGAGTGGGCAATGAGCAGTTCTTC.

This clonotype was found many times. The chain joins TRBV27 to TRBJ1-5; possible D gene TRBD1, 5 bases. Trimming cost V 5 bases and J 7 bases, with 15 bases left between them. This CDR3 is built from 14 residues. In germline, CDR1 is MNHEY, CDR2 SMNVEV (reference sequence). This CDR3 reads CASSPLGAYQPQHF. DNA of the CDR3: TGTGCCAGCAGTCCTTTAGGGGCCTACCAGCCCCAGCATTTT.

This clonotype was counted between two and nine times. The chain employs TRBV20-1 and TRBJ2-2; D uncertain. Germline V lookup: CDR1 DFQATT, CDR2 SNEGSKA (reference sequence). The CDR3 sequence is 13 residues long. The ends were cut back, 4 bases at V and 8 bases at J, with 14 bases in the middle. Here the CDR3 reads CSATDPSDGELFF. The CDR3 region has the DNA TGCAGTGCTACAGACCCCAGCGATGGGGAGCTGTTTTTT.

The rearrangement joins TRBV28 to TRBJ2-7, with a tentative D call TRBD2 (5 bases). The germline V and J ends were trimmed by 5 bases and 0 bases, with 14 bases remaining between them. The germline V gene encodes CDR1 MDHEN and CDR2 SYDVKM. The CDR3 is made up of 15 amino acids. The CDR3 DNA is TGTGCCAGCAGTACCGGACTCACGAGCTCCTACGAGCAGTACTTC. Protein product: CASSTGLTSSYEQYF.